Listed below are T cell receptor beta chains from one sample, sequenced in a study of T cells in Graves' hyperthyroidism and ophthalmopathy. TCRdb called the multiplex PCR reads again in MiXCR, with one record for every CDR3 protein. The data hold about 340,000 distinct CDR3 sequences, with around 20% observed a single time. Sequencing was carried out using blood. The source is a woman between 50 and 59 years old with Graves' hyperthyroidism. Each CDR3 is given with its conserved first and last residue. A D gene is named only where the DNA matches it firmly. Clone sizes are given selectively: once, few, many, or a class where the clone is expanded.

D: NA
size: NA
V: TRBV6-1
J: TRBJ2-1
DNA: TGTGCCAGCACGGGACGGTTTACAAACAATGAGCAGTTCTTC
CDR3: CASTGRFTNNEQFF

D: TRBD1
size: few
V: TRBV4-1
J: TRBJ2-2
DNA: TGCGCCAGCAGGGGTCCGGGACAGGGAGGAGGAGGGGAGCTGTTTTTT
CDR3: CASRGPGQGGGGELFF

D: NA
size: NA
V: TRBV20-1
J: TRBJ2-3
DNA: TGCAGTGCCATCCTCGGGGGTACGGATACGCAGTATTTT
CDR3: CSAILGGTDTQYF

D: NA
size: few
V: TRBV5-1
J: TRBJ2-7
DNA: TGCGCCAGCAGCCCGGAGGCGGGCTCCTACGAGCAGTACTTC
CDR3: CASSPEAGSYEQYF

D: TRBD2
size: many
V: TRBV20-1
J: TRBJ2-1
DNA: TGCAGTGCTAGAGGGGTTAGCGGGGATGGGGAGCAGTTCTTC
CDR3: CSARGVSGDGEQFF

D: NA
size: many
V: TRBV2
J: TRBJ2-4
DNA: TGTGCCAGCAGTGAAAGGGTAACACTAGCCAAAAACATTCAGTACTTC
CDR3: CASSERVTLAKNIQYF

D: NA
size: many
V: TRBV30
J: TRBJ2-4
DNA: TGTGCCTGGAGTGATAATATTGGCAGGGGCTTATCCAAAAACATTCAGTACTTC
CDR3: CAWSDNIGRGLSKNIQYF

D: TRBD1
size: NA
V: TRBV5-1
J: TRBJ2-5
DNA: TGCGCCAGCATCCTTCGACAGGGTAGTGGAGAGACCCAGTACTTC
CDR3: CASILRQGSGETQYF

D: NA
size: few
V: TRBV11-1
J: TRBJ2-4
DNA: TGTGCCAGCAGCTACATAAAAAACATTCAGTACTTC
CDR3: CASSYIKNIQYF

D: NA
size: many
V: TRBV29-1
J: TRBJ1-1
DNA: TGCAGCGTTGAACGGGGGCAGACTGAAGCTTTCTTT
CDR3: CSVERGQTEAFF

D: TRBD1
size: many
V: TRBV27
J: TRBJ1-3
DNA: TGTGCCAGCAGTCTAAGGAGGACAGGGGGCTGTGGAAACACCATATATTTT
CDR3: CASSLRRTGGCGNTIYF

D: NA
size: many
V: TRBV20-1
J: TRBJ2-7
DNA: TGCAGTGCTATCGCCCACCCACACCACTACGAGCAGTACTTC
CDR3: CSAIAHPHHYEQYF

D: TRBD1
size: NA
V: TRBV30
J: TRBJ1-3
DNA: TGTGCCTGGAGTGTACAGGGGGCTGGAAACACCATATATTTT
CDR3: CAWSVQGAGNTIYF

D: NA
size: few
V: TRBV12-3/TRBV12-4
J: TRBJ2-2
DNA: TGTGCCAGCAGGTGGGGGCGGGACGTTAACACCGGGGAGCTGTTTTTT
CDR3: CASRWGRDVNTGELFF

D: NA
size: NA
V: TRBV28
J: TRBJ2-6
DNA: TGTGCCAGCAGTTTCTCCCCCTCTGGGGCCAACGTCCTGACTTTC
CDR3: CASSFSPSGANVLTF

D: NA
size: many
V: TRBV7-6
J: TRBJ2-3
DNA: TGTGCCAGCAGTATGGGCGGGGCCAGGATGTCGGATACGCAGTATTTT
CDR3: CASSMGGARMSDTQYF

D: NA
size: many
V: TRBV10-3
J: TRBJ1-1
DNA: TGTGCCATCAGTGCGGGGGGCCTGAACACTGAAGCTTTCTTT
CDR3: CAISAGGLNTEAFF

D: NA
size: once
V: TRBV7-6
J: TRBJ2-3
DNA: TGTGCCAGCAGCTTCCCCGGCGGGACCCCCCCAGATACGCAGTATTTT
CDR3: CASSFPGGTPPDTQYF

D: NA
size: few
V: TRBV20-1
J: TRBJ2-2
DNA: TGCAGTGCTAGAGTTCCCGGGGAGCTGTTTTTT
CDR3: CSARVPGELFF

D: NA
size: NA
V: TRBV9
J: TRBJ1-1
DNA: TGTGCCAGCAGTGACCTGTGGGGGGGAGATGCTTTCTTT
CDR3: CASSDLWGGDAFF

D: TRBD2
size: NA
V: TRBV28
J: TRBJ2-7
DNA: TGTGCCAGCACTCCATCGGGGCTAGCGGTATACTACGAGCAGTACTTC
CDR3: CASTPSGLAVYYEQYF

D: NA
size: NA
V: TRBV4-1
J: TRBJ2-4
DNA: TGCGCCAGCAGCCAAGGTTTGCAGGGTGGTAACATTCAGTACTTC
CDR3: CASSQGLQGGNIQYF

D: NA
size: many
V: TRBV5-1
J: TRBJ1-3
DNA: TGCGCCAGCAGCTTGGGAGTAAACAGGGTTGGAAACACCATATATTTT
CDR3: CASSLGVNRVGNTIYF

D: TRBD1
size: many
V: TRBV3-1
J: TRBJ2-2
DNA: TGTGCCAGCAGCCGCAGGACAGGGTTGAACACCGGGGAGCTGTTTTTT
CDR3: CASSRRTGLNTGELFF

D: TRBD2
size: many
V: TRBV12-3/TRBV12-4
J: TRBJ2-7
DNA: TGTGCCAGCAGTTTTGGCGGGGGCTCCTACGAGCAGTACTTC
CDR3: CASSFGGGSYEQYF

D: NA
size: many
V: TRBV15
J: TRBJ1-4
DNA: TGTGCCACCAGCAGAGATCTCGATAGGAATGAAAAACTGTTTTTT
CDR3: CATSRDLDRNEKLFF

D: NA
size: many
V: TRBV2
J: TRBJ2-6
DNA: TGTGCCACCAGCGGGCGCGACTCTGGGGCCAACGTCCTGACTTTC
CDR3: CATSGRDSGANVLTF

D: NA
size: NA
V: TRBV6-1
J: TRBJ2-5
DNA: TGTGCCAGCAGTGAATCCACTTGGGGGGCAGGGGAGACCCAGTACTTC
CDR3: CASSESTWGAGETQYF

D: TRBD2
size: NA
V: TRBV5-6
J: TRBJ2-7
DNA: TGTGCCAGCAGCTTGGTTCTAGCGGGCGGACACTACGAGCAGTACTTC
CDR3: CASSLVLAGGHYEQYF